The clone carrying this T cell receptor beta chain appeared a few times. What it binds is not known. This record comes from a study of vaccination and CD4 T cells after COVID-19. The germline gives CDR1 DFQATT, CDR2 SNEGSKA (reference sequence). The CDR3 covers 14 residues. V lost 1 base and J 3 bases, leaving 11 bases between the germline ends. Cultured CD4+ T-cell DNA underwent Oncomine TCR Beta short-read sequencing. Genomic DNA was isolated from CD4+ T cells that had been cultured. In TCRdb, the PCR reads were re-called with MiXCR into one record per CDR3 protein. This table holds under 20,000 distinct CDR3 sequences, roughly 50% found once. As for treatment: roughly ten-day PBMC culture with coronavirus spike peptide pools or control peptides (ViraFEST assay). The culture of around 2.2 million PBMCs per well included about 9.7 IU/ml IL-2 and 9.5 to 10 ug/ml peptide pools.

The chain combines TRBV20-1 with TRBJ2-3; the D gene is possibly TRBD2 (5 bases). The source is a human donor who had recovered from COVID-19. Sequencing used CD4+ T cells from blood, cultured in vitro. The CDR3 region has the DNA TGCAGTGCTAGAGTCGGAGGATTAACAGATACGCAGTATTTT. Translating it yields CSARVGGLTDTQYF.